This T cell receptor beta chain was found in a study of blood T cell repertoires in COVID-19 (dated by TCRdb to 2020 to 2022). At the level of the whole study: Recovered participants in ImmuneRACE Cohort 3 were defined as having two consecutive negative NP/OP PCR tests, clearance from a healthcare professional, or resolution of symptoms. Samples came from the ongoing ImmuneRACE study (first 160 participants) plus 1,254 subjects from 6 global collaborators. Subjects who had been exposed to COVID-19, were actively infected with it, or had recovered from it provided the deeply sampled blood TCRbeta repertoires that made up the dataset. The repertoires were released in a freely available public database intended as a resource for research on the immune response to SARS-CoV-2. The collaborator samples originated in the United States, Italy and Spain and spanned the acute and convalescent phases of COVID-19. Where available, HLA class I and class II types were obtained from metadata supplied by the sample provider rather than from assay-based typing. Sample metadata almost always included a de-identified subject ID, COVID-19 status, age in years and sex. The prospective study material was composed of cDNA or gDNA derived from T cells, B-cell-depleted T cells, or PBMCs.

This clone has a single count. Its antigen specificity is not known. Per-base qualities were not stored, and no clone one base away is much larger. Participants in the prospective study were aged roughly 18 to 95 years, lived in 20 to 30 United States geographic areas, and enrolled through a virtual design. In the prospective study, participants were assigned to cohorts based on the clinical history participants reported in a screening survey and a study questionnaire. Each participant in the prospective study had whole blood, serum and a nasopharyngeal or oropharyngeal swab collected by mobile phlebotomists. Participants in the prospective study had the option to provide additional blood draws and questionnaires over an approximately 2-month period. Before DNA extraction, blood samples from the prospective study were shipped at room temperature or frozen. Its CDR3 holds 15 amino acids, cysteine through phenylalanine. CDR3 DNA only is kept here, 45 bases in frame from base 1. The germline V gene specifies SGHRS as CDR1 and YFSETQ as CDR2. The junction shows trimming of 4 bases on V and 2 bases on J, plus 15 bases between the germline ends.

The immunoSEQ Assay, a bias-controlled multiplex PCR, was used to amplify TCRbeta CDR3 regions from genomic DNA. On the authors' methods: The number of nucleated cells in each sample was estimated by amplification of reference gene primers within the assay. To quantify the absolute abundance of each unique TCRbeta CDR3 rearrangement, sequence reads were collapsed and filtered. For each sample, productive Simpson clonality was calculated by taking the square root of Simpson's diversity index across productive rearrangements. TCRdb holds this immuneACCESS table with in-frame rearrangements only. Some clones are missing; in checked studies, unresolved V genes explain under half, and the rest has no known cause. That table gives V, J and clone size, and the DNA gave D and trimming. A total of a few hundred thousand clones appear in this sample, more than 70% of them only once. The ten largest clones add up to roughly 2% of the sample.

Summary of the overall study and its limitations: How much clinical and demographic metadata was included differed by source and by participant, and the metadata was provided uncurated.

The rearranged segments are TRBV5-1 and TRBJ1-2, with no confidently assigned D gene. Material: PBMCs or T cells enriched from blood (not recorded which). This TCR derives from a man aged 35 to 55 in a cohort exposed to, infected with or recovered from COVID-19 (not recorded which). The sequenced DNA: TGCGCCAGCAGCCCGGAGAACCCGCGAAACTATGGCTACACCTTC. Its translation is CASSPENPRNYGYTF.